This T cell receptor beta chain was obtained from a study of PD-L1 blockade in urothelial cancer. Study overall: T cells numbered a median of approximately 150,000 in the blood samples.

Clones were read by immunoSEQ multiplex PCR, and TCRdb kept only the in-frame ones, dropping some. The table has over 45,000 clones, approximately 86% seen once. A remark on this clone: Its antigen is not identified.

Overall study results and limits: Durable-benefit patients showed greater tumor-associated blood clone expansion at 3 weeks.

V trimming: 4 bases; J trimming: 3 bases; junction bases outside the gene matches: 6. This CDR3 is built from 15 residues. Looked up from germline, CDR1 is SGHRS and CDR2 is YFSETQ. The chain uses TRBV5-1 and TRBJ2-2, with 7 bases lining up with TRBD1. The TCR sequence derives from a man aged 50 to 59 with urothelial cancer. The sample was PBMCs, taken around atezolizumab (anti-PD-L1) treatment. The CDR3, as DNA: TGCGCCAGCAGCGACCGACAGGGTCACACCGGGGAGCTGTTTTTT. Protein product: CASSDRQGHTGELFF.